A selection of T cell receptor beta chains follows, all from one sample in a study of cytomegalovirus exposure and HLA in healthy donors. Clones were read by immunoSEQ multiplex PCR, and TCRdb kept only the in-frame ones, dropping some. The sample comprises more than 140,000 clones, around 65% of which are singletons, and over 2.5% rests with the top ten. The sequenced material came from PBMCs. The receptors derive from a woman aged 25-40 years in good health and CMV-seropositive. The CDR3 runs from the conserved cysteine through the conserved F or W. Each record gives: D gene, J gene, clone size, V gene, CDR3 DNA, CDR3 protein. A D gene is named only where the DNA matches it firmly. Rows give clone size only sometimes, using once, few, many, or a class for an expanded clone.

>.|TRBJ2-3|few|TRBV30
TGTGCGGCCAGGGTCCCCCGCACAGATACGCAGTATTTT
CAARVPRTDTQYF
>TRBD1|TRBJ1-6|.|TRBV2
TGTGCCGGCAGGGAGGGACAGTTTTTTGCCCTCCACTTT
CAGREGQFFALHF
>.|TRBJ1-4|.|TRBV5-1
TGCGCCAGCAGAGCCTCACTTGCAACTAATGAAAAACTGTTTTTT
CASRASLATNEKLFF
>.|TRBJ1-1|few|TRBV11-1
TGTGCCAGCAGCCGATGGACAGACACAAACACTGAAGCTTTCTTT
CASSRWTDTNTEAFF
>.|TRBJ2-1|.|TRBV2
TGTGCCGCCGATCGGAATGAGCAGTTCTTC
CAADRNEQFF
>.|TRBJ1-1|.|TRBV28
TGTGCCAGCACCGGGGGAGGGTTGGGGAACACTGAAGCTTTCTTT
CASTGGGLGNTEAFF
>TRBD2|TRBJ2-7|.|TRBV10-2
TGCGCCAGCCTAGGGACTAGCGGCTACGAGCAGTACTTC
CASLGTSGYEQYF
>.|TRBJ1-1|.|TRBV19
TGTGCCAGTAGTTTTTTGGGCCAGGCGGGGGGCACTGAAGCTTTCTTT
CASSFLGQAGGTEAFF
>TRBD1|TRBJ2-1|.|TRBV29-1
TGCAGCGTTGAACGGACAGGGAGCCACTCCTACAATGAGCAGTTCTTC
CSVERTGSHSYNEQFF
>.|TRBJ2-5|.|TRBV30
TGTGCCTGGATTTCTGGGGGCAGTCTACAAGAGACCCAGTACTTC
CAWISGGSLQETQYF
>.|TRBJ1-2|few|TRBV4-1
TGCGCCAGCAGCCAAGCAGGAGGGGACTATGGCTACACCTTC
CASSQAGGDYGYTF
>TRBD1|TRBJ2-3|.|TRBV5-6
TGTGCCAGCAGCCGGGACAGGGGACTAGATACGCAGTATTTT
CASSRDRGLDTQYF
>.|TRBJ1-5|once|TRBV5-6
TGTGCCAGCAGCGGCGGGGGGGGTTATGAGCCCCAGCATTTT
CASSGGGGYEPQHF
>TRBD1|TRBJ2-2|.|TRBV5-1
TGCGCCAGCAGCTTGTGGCAGGGGGCTATTGACACCGGGGAGCTGTTTTTT
CASSLWQGAIDTGELFF
>.|TRBJ1-4|.|TRBV29-1
TGCAGCGTTGAGACAGAGAATGAAAACCTGTTTTTT
CSVETENENLFF
>.|TRBJ1-6|.|TRBV7-3
TGTGCCAGCAGCCGCGGGTCCCTTAATTCACCCCTCCACTTT
CASSRGSLNSPLHF
>TRBD2|TRBJ2-7|.|TRBV23-1
TGCGCCAGCAGTCGGAGCGGGAGAAGCCCCTACGAGCAGTACTTC
CASSRSGRSPYEQYF
>.|TRBJ2-7|.|TRBV6-1
TGTGCCAGCAGTGAATGGGGAGGCCCTTCCTACGAGCAGTACTTC
CASSEWGGPSYEQYF
>.|TRBJ2-2|.|TRBV5-1
TGCGCCAGCAGCTCGGGACAGAACACCGGGGAGCTGTTTTTT
CASSSGQNTGELFF
>TRBD2|TRBJ2-1|once|TRBV5-1
TGCGCCAGCAGCTCTGGCCTCGGAAGGGTAGCGGGTGGTGAGCAGTTCTTC
CASSSGLGRVAGGEQFF
>TRBD2|TRBJ2-1|few|TRBV6-5
TGTGCCAGGGGAGCGGGGGGATCTAACAATGAGCAGTTCTTC
CARGAGGSNNEQFF
>.|TRBJ2-1|few|TRBV5-4
TGTGCCAGCAGCTTAGGGAGGAGGTCCTACAATGAGCAGTTCTTC
CASSLGRRSYNEQFF
>.|TRBJ2-7|.|TRBV6-4
TGTGCCAGCAGTGCGGACTACGACCCCTACGAGCAGTACTTC
CASSADYDPYEQYF
>.|TRBJ1-4|.|TRBV11-2
TGTGCCAGCAGCTTTACTAACCTTGCAACTAATGAAAAACTGTTTTTT
CASSFTNLATNEKLFF
>TRBD1|TRBJ1-3|few|TRBV6-5
TGTGCCAGCAGTTACGGCCAGGGGGCAGGTGGAAACACCATATATTTT
CASSYGQGAGGNTIYF
>TRBD1|TRBJ1-2|.|TRBV13
TGTGCCACCTCACAGGGGGGGGGTGGCTACACCTTC
CATSQGGGGYTF
>TRBD1|TRBJ1-2|.|TRBV6-6
TGTGCCAGCAGTTACTCTAGCGACAGGGCCCCATATGGCTACACCTTC
CASSYSSDRAPYGYTF
>.|TRBJ1-1|few|TRBV6-1
TGTGCCAGCACCAAAACTGCGAACACTGAAGCTTTCTTT
CASTKTANTEAFF
>TRBD1|TRBJ2-1|.|TRBV6-4
TGTGCCAGCAGTGTCGGGACAGGGGAAAATGAGCAGTTCTTC
CASSVGTGENEQFF
>.|TRBJ2-7|.|TRBV28
.
CASSTSDIPGGQYF
>TRBD2|TRBJ2-1|.|TRBV9
TGTGCCAGCAGCGTAGATCCGGGAGGCGGCAATGAGCAGTTCTTC
CASSVDPGGGNEQFF
>.|TRBJ1-2|.|TRBV2
TGTGCCAGCAGTGTCGCGCGTAACTATGGCTACACCTTC
CASSVARNYGYTF
>.|TRBJ1-2|.|TRBV2
TGTGCCAGCAGTGACAGGGAGGATTTCGGCTATGGCTACACCTTC
CASSDREDFGYGYTF
>.|TRBJ1-5|.|TRBV30
TGTGCCTGGAGTGTCGGACAGATCAATCAGCCCCAGCATTTT
CAWSVGQINQPQHF
>.|TRBJ2-5|.|TRBV23-1
TGCGCCAGCAGTCAATCGAAAGGGTACCGGGGAGAGACCCAGTACTTC
CASSQSKGYRGETQYF